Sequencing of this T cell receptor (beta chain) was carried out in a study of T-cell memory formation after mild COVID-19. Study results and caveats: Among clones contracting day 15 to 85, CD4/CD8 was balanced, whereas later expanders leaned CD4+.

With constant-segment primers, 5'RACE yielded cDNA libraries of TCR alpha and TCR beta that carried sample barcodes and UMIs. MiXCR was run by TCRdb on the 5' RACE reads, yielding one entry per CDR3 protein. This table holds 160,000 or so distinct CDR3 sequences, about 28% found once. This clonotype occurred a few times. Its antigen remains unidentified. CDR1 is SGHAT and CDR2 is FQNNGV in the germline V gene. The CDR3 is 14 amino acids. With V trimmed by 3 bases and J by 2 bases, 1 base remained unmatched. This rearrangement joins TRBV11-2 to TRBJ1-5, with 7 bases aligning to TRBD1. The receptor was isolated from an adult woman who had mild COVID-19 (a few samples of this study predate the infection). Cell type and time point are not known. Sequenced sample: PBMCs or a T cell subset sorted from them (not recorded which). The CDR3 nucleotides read TGTGCCAGCAGCTTCGGGACAGGCAATCAGCCCCAGCATTTT. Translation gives CASSFGTGNQPQHF.